A selection of T cell receptor beta chains follows, all from one sample in a study of blood T cell repertoires in COVID-19. Generated by immunoSEQ multiplex PCR, the TCRdb table keeps only in-frame clones and is missing some. The sample lists roughly 120,000 clones; 60% to 85% were seen once. The specimen was peripheral blood. The receptors were sampled from a man in his 70s with acute or convalescent COVID-19. Each CDR3 is given with its conserved first and last residue. D genes are given only for firm matches. Clone size is stated in some rows and not others, as once, few, many or a class when expanded.

size: -; D: -; J: TRBJ2-3; length: 15; V: TRBV5-1; DNA: TGCGCCAGCAGCTTGGTGGCAGGAAGCACAGATACGCAGTATTTT; CDR3: CASSLVAGSTDTQYF
size: -; D: -; J: TRBJ2-5; length: 17; V: TRBV7-3; DNA: TGTGCCAGCAGCTTAGGGGGGCGCGGGGGCTCTTCCGAGACCCAGTACTTC; CDR3: CASSLGGRGGSSETQYF
size: -; D: -; J: TRBJ1-2; length: 15; V: TRBV7-2; DNA: TGTGCCAGCAGCTTAAGTCAGGTCGCCACGGTCGGCTACACCTTC; CDR3: CASSLSQVATVGYTF
size: -; D: TRBD1; J: TRBJ1-2; length: 16; V: TRBV3-1/TRBV3-2; DNA: TGTGCCAGCAGCCCCCAAATCGGACAGGGAGTATATGGCTACACCTTC; CDR3: CASSPQIGQGVYGYTF
size: -; D: TRBD2; J: TRBJ2-1; length: 16; V: TRBV7-2; DNA: TGTGCCAGCAGCCCCCGGACTAGTCCCATTTACAATGAGCAGTTCTTC; CDR3: CASSPRTSPIYNEQFF
size: -; D: -; J: TRBJ1-4; length: 16; V: TRBV7-9; DNA: TGTGCCAGCAGCTTAGAAGTCGGAGATCTTAATGAAAAACTGTTTTTT; CDR3: CASSLEVGDLNEKLFF
size: -; D: -; J: TRBJ1-5; length: 14; V: TRBV5-8; DNA: TGTGCCAGCAGCCGCCGGCAGGGGAATCAGCCCCAGCATTTT; CDR3: CASSRRQGNQPQHF
size: -; D: TRBD1; J: TRBJ1-5; length: 14; V: TRBV5-4; DNA: TGTGCCAGCAGTTCTCAGGGGGCGGTTCAGCCCCAGCATTTT; CDR3: CASSSQGAVQPQHF
size: -; D: -; J: TRBJ1-1; length: 18; V: TRBV7-6; DNA: TGTGCCAGCAGCTTAAGTTGGCGGGGACGGAGAATGAACACTGAAGCTTTCTTT; CDR3: CASSLSWRGRRMNTEAFF
size: once; D: -; J: TRBJ1-1; length: 16; V: TRBV9; DNA: TGTGCCAGCAGCGACCGGGACACTGCAATGAACGCTGAAGCTTTCTTT; CDR3: CASSDRDTAMNAEAFF
size: -; D: TRBD1; J: TRBJ1-5; length: 14; V: TRBV5-1; DNA: TGCGCCAGCAGCCAAAGGACAGGGAGTCAGCCCCAGCATTTT; CDR3: CASSQRTGSQPQHF
size: few; D: TRBD1; J: TRBJ2-7; length: 15; V: TRBV3-1/TRBV3-2; DNA: TGTGCCAGCAGCCAAGTCCGGACAGGTCCATACGAGCAGTACTTC; CDR3: CASSQVRTGPYEQYF
size: -; D: -; J: TRBJ1-1; length: 13; V: TRBV29-1; DNA: TGCAGCGTTGATAATCGGGAGAACACTGAAGCTTTCTTT; CDR3: CSVDNRENTEAFF
size: once; D: TRBD1; J: TRBJ2-1; length: 15; V: TRBV4-2; DNA: TGTGCCAGCAGGTACAGGGGGGTGGCCGACAATGAGCAGTTCTTC; CDR3: CASRYRGVADNEQFF
size: once; D: TRBD2; J: TRBJ2-2; length: 15; V: TRBV7-2; DNA: TGTGCCAGCAGCTTAGGCGGGGGGGCCTACGGGGAGCTGTTTTTT; CDR3: CASSLGGGAYGELFF
size: many; D: -; J: TRBJ1-2; length: 14; V: TRBV4-3; DNA: TGCGCCAGCAGCCCGATGACGGGAGGCTATGGCTACACCTTC; CDR3: CASSPMTGGYGYTF
size: -; D: TRBD1; J: TRBJ1-5; length: 16; V: TRBV7-2; DNA: TGTGCCAGCAGCTCCGGACAGGGAGGAAGCAATCAGCCCCAGCATTTT; CDR3: CASSSGQGGSNQPQHF